The rows below give T cell receptor beta chains drawn from one sample of a study of T cell responses to AZD1222 COVID-19 vaccine. Here immunoSEQ multiplex PCR was the method, and the copy in TCRdb shows in-frame clones only, minus some. This sample has tens of thousands of clones, with about 88% found just once. Sample: peripheral blood, taken 28 days after the second AZD1222 dose. The source of these receptors is an adult who received the AZD1222 COVID-19 vaccine. Both conserved end residues are part of each CDR3.

j_gene	v_gene	CDR3aa
TRBJ2-7	TRBV14	CASSQVLAGSEQYF
TRBJ1-5	TRBV19	CASSAGTTQPQHF
TRBJ1-1	TRBV18	CASSQGGPNTEAFF
TRBJ1-2	TRBV7-2	CASSLVDGTRGYTF
TRBJ2-1	TRBV2	CASRGQSYNEQFF
TRBJ1-5	TRBV19	CASSPRDQPQHF
TRBJ2-3	TRBV7-3	CASSNGQLSTDTQYF
TRBJ2-7	TRBV6-2/TRBV6-3	CASSLYRLGPTYEQYF
TRBJ2-7	TRBV4-1	CASSQDVPQASYEQYF
TRBJ1-1	TRBV4-3	CASSQVEEKDTEAFF
TRBJ2-7	TRBV5-4	CASSSVRGGEQYF
TRBJ2-1	TRBV5-5	CASSLVDNGRGFEQFF
TRBJ2-5	TRBV5-4	CASSLATGQETQYF
TRBJ1-1	TRBV14	CASSQDGPWGAEAFF
TRBJ1-1	TRBV5-1	CASSFSGGRAMNTEAFF
TRBJ1-5	TRBV6-5	CASSYQGAHQPQHF
TRBJ2-5	TRBV7-2	CASSLDSGTETQYF
TRBJ2-7	TRBV10-1	CASSGLTSVYEQYF
TRBJ1-6	TRBV6-5	CASKKRQALNSPLHF
TRBJ1-1	TRBV5-1	CASSTRTGGDTEAFF
TRBJ2-5	TRBV11-3	CASSLRSGRQETQYF
TRBJ2-1	TRBV10-1	CASRDSGRARNEQFF
TRBJ1-6	TRBV30	CAWSDKQSSYNSPLHF
TRBJ1-2	TRBV10-2	CASSEGPHNHYGYTF
TRBJ1-5	TRBV3-1/TRBV3-2	CASSATGNQPQHF
TRBJ2-3	TRBV4-1	CASSQDRSSGSMGSTDTQYF
TRBJ1-3	TRBV28	CASTDLSGNTIYF
TRBJ1-5	TRBV2	CACGASYSNQPQHF
TRBJ2-2	TRBV28	CASSSTGKNGELFF
TRBJ2-7	TRBV19	CASSTGNEQYF
TRBJ1-1	TRBV7-3	CASSPRAGDTEAFF